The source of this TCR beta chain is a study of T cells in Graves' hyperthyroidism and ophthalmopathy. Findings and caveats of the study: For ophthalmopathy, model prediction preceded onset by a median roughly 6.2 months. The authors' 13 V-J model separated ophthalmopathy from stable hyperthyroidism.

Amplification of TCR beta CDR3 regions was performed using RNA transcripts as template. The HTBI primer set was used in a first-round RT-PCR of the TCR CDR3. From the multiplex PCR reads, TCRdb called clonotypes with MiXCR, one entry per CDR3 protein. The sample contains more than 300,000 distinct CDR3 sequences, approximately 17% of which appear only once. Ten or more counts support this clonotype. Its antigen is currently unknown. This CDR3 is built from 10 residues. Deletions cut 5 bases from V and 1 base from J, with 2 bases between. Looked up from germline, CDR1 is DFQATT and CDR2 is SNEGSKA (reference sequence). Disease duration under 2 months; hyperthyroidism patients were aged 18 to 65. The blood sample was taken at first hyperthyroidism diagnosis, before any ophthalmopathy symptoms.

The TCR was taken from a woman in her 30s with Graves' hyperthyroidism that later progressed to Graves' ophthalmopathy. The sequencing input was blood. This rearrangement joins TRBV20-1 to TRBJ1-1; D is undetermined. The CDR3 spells CSASNTEAFF. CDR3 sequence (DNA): TGCAGTGCTTCGAACACTGAAGCTTTCTTT.